The sequence of this TCR beta chain was determined in a study of graft-versus-host responses after intestinal transplantation (dated by TCRdb to about 2021). Regarding the research as a whole: The transplants that recipients received were multivisceral, liver-intestinal, or isolated intestinal. Every recipient was given anti-thymocyte globulin induction, then maintenance tacrolimus and steroids for around three years. After intestinal transplantation, graft-versus-host and host-versus-graft alloreactive T cell clones in the graft, circulation and bone marrow were tracked using bulk TCR-beta CDR3 sequencing. To identify alloreactive clones, pre-transplant mixed lymphocyte reaction products were sequenced and compared with unstimulated pre-transplant donor and recipient T cells. The cohort enrolled about two dozen intestinal transplant recipients including one retransplant, and 3 patients lacking pretransplant specimens were excluded. A peak of at least 4% donor T cells among recipient peripheral blood mononuclear cells was the definition used for donor T cell macrochimerism. Rather than going through the commercial service, samples from a few later patients were sequenced in-house on an Illumina MiSeq and processed with MiXCR. The paper as a whole reports these results and caveats: GvH clones were detected in recipient bone marrow, and some appeared earlier in ileal mucosa or blood, consistent with an intestinal mucosal origin. Patients with donor T cell macrochimerism had high GvH to HvG T cell clonal ratios in their allografts. Peak levels of circulating GvH clones were associated with declines in HvG clones early after transplant. Conclusions were limited by the relatively low number and heterogeneity of intestinal transplant patients.

The library was produced with the immunoSEQ multiplex PCR assay. For most patients, genomic DNA was subjected to high-throughput TCR-beta CDR3 sequencing by Adaptive Biotechnologies. In the original analysis: Adaptive's ImmunoSEQ software was the source of the TCR sequencing data for about 20 patients, while a few other patients were processed with MiXCR and VDJtools. CDR3 nucleotide sequences shared between donor and recipient were removed because the origin of such sequences could not be assigned. At least 2-fold expansion over unstimulated cells and a minimum CFSE-low frequency of 0.002% (template counts) or 0.001% (read counts) were required for clones to be classified as alloreactive. Mappable clones were those detected in sequenced pre-transplant spleen, lymph node, or MLR CFSE-low populations of the donor or recipient. The cumulative frequency of alloreactive clones was calculated as a percentage of all sequences, weighted by copy number. Sourced from immuneACCESS, this table was stored by TCRdb with only in-frame sequences that have V and J called. A share of the clones is absent; for the studies checked, an unresolved V gene accounts for under half, and the remainder has no known explanation. V and J calls and clone size are as listed in that table; D and trimming were resolved from the DNA. The sample contains tens of thousands of clones, about nine tenths of them found a single time. The ten top clones hold approximately 1.6% of the sample.

The table lists this clone with a count of one. The antigen it recognizes is unknown. No base quality values were provided; no much bigger clone lies one nucleotide off. To isolate intraepithelial and lamina propria lymphocytes from graft specimens, dithiothreitol, EDTA incubations and collagenase D digestion were used. Bulk TCR-beta sequencing was performed on serial intestinal graft biopsy specimens collected as late as 600 days after transplant. In the germline V gene, CDR1 corresponds to SNHLY and CDR2 to FYNNEI. The CDR3 starts with the cysteine, ends with the phenylalanine, and has 14 residues. Only the CDR3 DNA is retained, 42 bases long and in frame from the first base. V and J lose 3 bases and 1 base, and a span of 9 bases separates them.

The chain is assembled from TRBV2 and TRBJ1-2; the best D guess is TRBD1, with 6 bases matching. The source material was ileum tissue, sampled approximately 56 weeks after transplant. The TCR was taken from a human patient who received an intestinal transplant, so some T cells may come from the graft donor. In nucleotide form, the sequence is TGTGCCAGCAGTGAGACAGGATTTAACTATGGCTACACCTTC. Its amino acids are CASSETGFNYGYTF.